This T cell receptor beta chain was sequenced in a study of regulatory T cells in long-lasting Graves disease. Study-wide background: The criterion for persistent Graves' disease was over 5 years of antithyroid drugs with positive TSH receptor antibodies.

V was cut by 5 bases and J by 2 bases, with 15 bases left in between. Germline V gene sequence: CDR1 SGHTA, CDR2 FQGNSA. The CDR3 has 15 amino acids. The authors built TCR beta libraries using iRepertoire HTBI primers and Arm-PCR of CDR3 regions. One entry per CDR3 protein results from TCRdb running MiXCR on the multiplex PCR reads. The table has a few hundred thousand distinct CDR3 sequences, around a fifth seen once. The time point is: persistent/refractory GD, antithyroid drugs over 5 years with positive TRAb. There was RNA extracted from PBMCs, and the TCR library was made from it. Patients with Graves' disease were diagnosed by American Thyroid Association guidelines. This clonotype has a count of ten or more. Its antigen is unidentified. Study-wide findings and caveats: Preferential use of TRBV28, TRBJ1-2 and TRBJ2-5 was seen in persistent disease.

The sequencing used peripheral blood mononuclear cells (PBMCs), collected when the disease was refractory, from a patient treated with antithyroid drugs. This chain uses TRBV7-2 with TRBJ2-5; TRBD2 might be the D (6 bases). The sequence came from a female donor with Graves disease. CDR3 in DNA: TGTGCCAGCAGCACTCTGGGCGGGGAACAAGAGACCCAGTACTTC. Residues: CASSTLGGEQETQYF.